The 30 T cell receptor beta chains given below trace back to one sample, sequenced in a study of cytomegalovirus exposure and HLA in healthy donors. The PCR had 60 Vbeta and 13 Jbeta primers. This table comes from immunoSEQ multiplex PCR, and its TCRdb copy is limited to in-frame clones, with some not included. Among 150,000 to 200,000 clones listed, about 80% were seen once. The sequenced sample consisted of PBMCs. The receptors here all came from a woman younger than 30 in good health and CMV-seropositive.

In this sample, this clone turned up a few times. The V gene is TRBV11-3, the J gene TRBJ2-3, with a weak D call TRBD2 (6 bases). In germline, CDR1 is SGHNT, CDR2 YENEEA. Trimming removed 5 bases at V and 6 bases at J, with 18 bases between. The CDR3 sequence is 15 residues long. CDR3 sequence: CASSPSLAFYDTQYF. In nucleotides, the CDR3 is TGTGCCAGCAGCCCTTCACTAGCATTTTACGATACGCAGTATTTT. The full variable domain, in which reference TRBV11-3 and TRBJ2-3 provide the parts outside the CDR3, is EAGVVQSPRYKIIEKKQPVAFWCNPISGHNTLYWYLQNLGQGPELLIRYENEEAVDDSQLPKDRFSAERLKGVDSTLKIQPAELGDSAVYLCASSPSLAFYDTQYFGPGTRLTVL.

V and J are TRBV4-1 and TRBJ1-1; 9 bases align to TRBD1. With V trimmed by 3 bases and J by 11 bases, 22 bases remained unmatched. Germline V gene data show CDR1 as MGHRA and CDR2 as YSYEKL. The CDR3 loop spans 18 amino acids. The CDR3 DNA reads TGCGCCAGCAGCCATCCCGGGAAGTGGGGACAGGGTGCGGTCAGGGCTTTCTTT. Translation: CASSHPGKWGQGAVRAFF.

The chain recombines TRBV4-1 with TRBJ2-7, with 10 bases fitting TRBD2. The germline V gene has CDR1 MGHRA and CDR2 YSYEKL. V was pared by 1 base and J by 3 bases, with 6 bases of the junction left unmatched. This CDR3 region has 16 residues. The CDR3 loop is CASSQVASGGNYEQYF. The DNA for the CDR3 is TGCGCCAGCAGCCAAGTTGCTAGCGGGGGAAACTACGAGCAGTACTTC.

CDR3 DNA sequence: TGTGCCAGCAGCGTAGTCCAGCGGTACAATGAGCAGTTCTTC. It encodes CASSVVQRYNEQFF. The chain joins TRBV9 to TRBJ2-1, with a tentative D call TRBD2 (5 bases). CDR1 is SGDLS and CDR2 is YYNGEE in the germline V gene. V was cut by 0 bases and J by 4 bases, with 8 bases left in between. This CDR3 has 14 amino acids.

The chain links TRBV28 to TRBJ1-2; 10 bases agree with TRBD1. Trimming cost V 3 bases and J 9 bases; bases outside gene matches: 10. Per the germline V gene, CDR1 is MDHEN and CDR2 is SYDVKM. The CDR3 runs 15 residues. CDR3 DNA sequence: TGTGCCAGCAGTTTGGCTGGGACAGGGGCGAAACGCTACACCTTC. Amino acids: CASSLAGTGAKRYTF.

The rearrangement uses TRBV9 and TRBJ2-1, with 9 bases that match TRBD2. The CDR3 is made up of 15 amino acids. Germline CDR1 reads SGDLS; CDR2 reads YYNGEE. Trimming removed 0 bases from V and 12 bases from J; junction bases left unmatched: 10. The CDR3 coding sequence is TGTGCCAGCAGCGTAGGTGGCGGGGGGGCCGTTGGGCAGTTCTTC. Translation: CASSVGGGGAVGQFF.

The V call is TRBV5-1, the J call TRBJ1-2, with a weak D call TRBD1 (5 bases). This CDR3 has 15 residues. Germline V CDR1 and CDR2: SGHRS, YFSETQ. V was cut by 0 bases and J by 8 bases, with 17 bases left in between. This chain's CDR3 is CASSLAAGREKGYTF. The DNA for the CDR3 is TGCGCCAGCAGCTTGGCCGCAGGGCGGGAGAAAGGCTACACCTTC.

The chain links TRBV7-8 to TRBJ2-3; 9 bases line up with TRBD2. V lost 4 bases, J lost 1 base, and 3 bases stayed unmatched. Germline V CDR1 and CDR2: SGHVS, FQNEAQ. The CDR3 has 15 residues. The CDR3 DNA reads as TGTGCCAGCAGCTACACTAGCGGGCGCACAGATACGCAGTATTTT. Translating gives CASSYTSGRTDTQYF.

J is TRBJ2-3 and V is TRBV6-1; 8 nucleotides align to TRBD2. The CDR3 spans 15 residues. V lost 3 bases, J lost 6 bases, and 8 bases stayed unmatched. Germline CDR1 and CDR2: MNHNS and SASEGT. The CDR3 sequence: CASSEGAGEADTQYF. In nucleotides, the CDR3 is TGTGCCAGCAGTGAGGGAGCGGGGGAGGCGGATACGCAGTATTTT.

This rearrangement joins TRBV9 to TRBJ1-5; D perhaps matches TRBD1 (5 bases). Trimming left V 0 bases short and J 3 bases short, with 7 bases between. The germline V gene encodes CDR1 SGDLS and CDR2 YYNGEE. The CDR3 sequence is 14 residues long. CDR3 protein: CASSVGGTNQPQHF. CDR3 DNA: TGTGCCAGCAGCGTAGGCGGGACCAATCAGCCCCAGCATTTT.

V is TRBV7-6 and J is TRBJ2-3, with D possibly matching TRBD1 (5 bases). CDR1 is SGHVS, CDR2 FNYEAQ, per germline. V lost 5 bases to trimming and J lost 5 bases, with 14 bases between them. This CDR3 region has 14 residues. CDR3 sequence reads: CASSREAGRDTQYF. The CDR3 nucleotides read TGTGCCAGCAGCCGAGAGGCAGGGCGAGATACGCAGTATTTT. Drawing the rest from reference TRBV7-6 and TRBJ2-3, the complete variable domain is GAGVSQSPRYKVTKRGQDVALRCDPISGHVSLYWYRQALGQGPEFLTYFNYEAQQDKSGLPNDRFSAERPEGSISTLTIQRTEQRDSAMYRCASSREAGRDTQYFGPGTRLTVL.

This chain connects TRBV6-4 to TRBJ1-6, with unresolved D. The CDR3 length is 13 residues. CDR1 and CDR2 (germline): MRHNA, SNTAGT. Deletions cut 2 bases from V and 7 bases from J, with 6 bases between. CDR3 nucleotides: TGTGCCAGCAGTGACACAGAGAATTCACCCCTCCACTTT. Its translation: CASSDTENSPLHF.

The chain combines TRBV6-5 with TRBJ2-3; 9 nucleotides align to TRBD1. V lost 6 bases, J lost 0 bases, and 4 bases stayed unmatched. The CDR3 is 15 amino acids. In germline, CDR1 is MNHEY, CDR2 SVGAGI. CDR3 bases: TGTGCCAGCAGCCGGGGACAGGGTAGCACAGATACGCAGTATTTT. It is translated as CASSRGQGSTDTQYF.

The J gene is TRBJ1-3, the V gene TRBV7-9; no clear D gene. The CDR3 totals 15 residues. Looked up from germline, CDR1 is SEHNR and CDR2 is FQNEAQ (reference sequence). Trimming left V 1 base short and J 5 bases short, with 12 bases between. CDR3 nucleotide sequence: TGTGCCAGCAGCTTAGGCGGCGGGCCTCGAAACACCATATATTTT. It encodes CASSLGGGPRNTIYF. Full variable domain (remainder filled in from reference TRBV7-9 and TRBJ1-3): DTGVSQNPRHKITKRGQNVTFRCDPISEHNRLYWYRQTLGQGPEFLTYFQNEAQLEKSRLLSDRFSAERPKGSFSTLEIQRTEQGDSAMYLCASSLGGGPRNTIYFGEGSWLTVV.

The chain employs TRBV7-9 and TRBJ2-5, with D perhaps TRBD1 (6 bases). The CDR3 has 15 amino acids. Looked up from germline, CDR1 is SEHNR and CDR2 is FQNEAQ (reference sequence). V lost 5 bases and J 1 base, leaving 14 bases between the germline ends. The CDR3 region is CASSQSAGVQETQYF. In nucleotides, the CDR3 is TGTGCCAGCAGCCAAAGCGCAGGGGTCCAAGAGACCCAGTACTTC.

The V call is TRBV11-2, the J call TRBJ1-2; no clear D gene. The CDR3 runs to 12 residues. CDR1 is SGHAT and CDR2 is FQNNGV in the germline V gene. V was shortened by 3 bases and J by 1 base, with 3 bases between the two germline ends. The DNA of the CDR3 is TGTGCCAGCAGCTTCCGTAACTATGGCTACACCTTC. Translating gives CASSFRNYGYTF.

This chain joins TRBV5-6 and TRBJ1-2; D not certain. Germline V gene data show CDR1 as SGHDT and CDR2 as YYEEEE. The CDR3 sequence is 14 residues long. Trimming stripped 2 bases from V and 2 bases from J, with 10 bases between. DNA of the CDR3: TGTGCCAGCAGCTTATCCGGGAACAACTATGGCTACACCTTC. Translating it yields CASSLSGNNYGYTF.

The chain recombines TRBV27 with TRBJ1-2; D is unclear. The CDR3 is 13 residues long. The ends were cut back, 4 bases at V and 3 bases at J, with 9 bases in the middle. Germline loops: CDR1 MNHEY, CDR2 SMNVEV (reference sequence). The CDR3 reads CASSSNYYYGYTF. In DNA form, the CDR3 reads TGTGCCAGCAGTTCAAACTACTACTATGGCTACACCTTC.

The chain joins TRBV2 to TRBJ1-1; 9 nucleotides match TRBD1. The germline CDR1 and CDR2 sequences are SNHLY and FYNNEI. This CDR3 comprises 15 residues. V shed 6 bases and J 7 bases; nucleotides not matched to a gene: 12. The CDR3 sequence is CASRPGTGGRGEAFF. Written as DNA, the CDR3 is TGTGCCAGCAGACCCGGAACAGGGGGCCGAGGTGAAGCTTTCTTT.

The chain links TRBV13 to TRBJ2-4; TRBD1 is a possible D gene (6 bases). This CDR3 is 15 amino acids long. The V and J ends lost 5 bases and 2 bases respectively, with 13 bases between them. CDR1 is PRHDT, CDR2 FYEKMQ, per germline (reference sequence). CDR3 DNA sequence: TGTGCCAGCAGCGGCCCCAGGGGAACCAAAAACATTCAGTACTTC. Translation: CASSGPRGTKNIQYF. Complete variable domain (other parts from reference TRBV13 and TRBJ2-4): AAGVIQSPRHLIKEKRETATLKCYPIPRHDTVYWYQQGPGQDPQFLISFYEKMQSDKGSIPDRFSAQQFSDYHSELNMSSLELGDSALYFCASSGPRGTKNIQYFGAGTRLSVL.

The rearrangement links TRBV6-5 to TRBJ1-2, with D perhaps matching TRBD1 (5 bases). Germline V lookup: CDR1 MNHEY, CDR2 SVGAGI. Trimming removed 4 bases at V and 7 bases at J, with 10 bases between. This CDR3 is built from 12 residues. The CDR3 spells CASSFGGAGYTF. As DNA, the CDR3 is TGTGCCAGCAGTTTTGGTGGGGCTGGCTACACCTTC.

This clone was seen once. The rearrangement uses TRBV12-5 and TRBJ2-7; TRBD1 matches 8 bases. With V trimmed by 1 base and J by 5 bases, 7 bases remained unmatched. Germline V gene lookup returns CDR1 LGHNT and CDR2 FRNRAP. The CDR3 sequence is 15 residues long. CDR3 nucleotides: TGTGCTAGTGGTTTGGGACAGGGGCCCTTCCACGAGCAGTACGTC. It encodes CASGLGQGPFHEQYV.

The chain uses TRBV6-4 and TRBJ2-3, with a weak D call TRBD1 (5 bases). This CDR3 spans 14 amino acids. With 3 bases removed from V and 1 base from J, the gap between germline ends came to 8 bases. Germline V gene lookup returns CDR1 MRHNA and CDR2 SNTAGT. This CDR3 reads CASSDEGGTDTQYF. CDR3 sequence (DNA): TGTGCCAGCAGTGATGAAGGGGGCACAGATACGCAGTATTTT.

The rearrangement links TRBV29-1 to TRBJ2-7; 8 bases are a match to TRBD1. Germline CDR1 SQVTM, CDR2 ANQGSEA. This CDR3 has 14 residues. V gave up 2 bases and J gave up 2 bases; unmatched junction bases: 5. The CDR3 spells CSVETRGLAYEQYF. The CDR3 region has the DNA TGCAGCGTTGAAACCAGGGGGCTAGCCTACGAGCAGTACTTC.

This rearrangement joins TRBV18 to TRBJ2-3, with 10 nucleotides matching TRBD2. CDR3 size: 14 residues. From germline, CDR1 is KGHSH and CDR2 LQKENI. V lost 3 bases and J lost 5; bases outside the gene matches: 2. The CDR3: CASSPSGGLDTQYF. CDR3 nucleotide sequence: TGTGCCAGCTCACCTAGCGGGGGGCTAGATACGCAGTATTTT.

This chain links TRBV19 with TRBJ1-2, with D maybe TRBD1 (5 bases). Per germline, CDR1 LNHDA and CDR2 SQIVND (reference sequence). This CDR3 contains 12 residues. V was clipped by 8 bases and J by 8 bases, with 15 bases between them. The CDR3, as DNA: TGTGCCAGTGCCTTAGGGGCGCGGGGCTACACCTTC. Amino acids: CASALGARGYTF.

About this clone: In the same sample, other DNA sequences code for this CDR3. The chain joins TRBV6-4 to TRBJ2-1; D gene unclear. The germline V and J ends were trimmed by 4 bases and 3 bases, with 7 bases remaining between them. CDR1 MRHNA and CDR2 SNTAGT come from the germline V gene. This CDR3 is built from 13 residues. The DNA of the CDR3 is TGTGCCAGCAGTGGCGGAAGCTACAATGAGCAGTTCTTC. As protein: CASSGGSYNEQFF.

CDR3 DNA sequence: TGTGCCACCAGACAGGGCCAAGAGACCCAGTACTTC. Protein: CATRQGQETQYF. The rearrangement joins TRBV6-5 to TRBJ2-5; 7 bases are a match to TRBD1. Germline values: CDR1 MNHEY, CDR2 SVGAGI. The CDR3 extends over 12 amino acids. Losses at the gene ends were 10 bases for V and 1 base for J; bases not matched to a gene: 3.

The chain couples TRBV19 to TRBJ2-3; a weak D match, TRBD2 (7 bases). Looked up from germline, CDR1 is LNHDA and CDR2 is SQIVND (reference sequence). The V end was cut by 8 bases, the J end by 4 bases, with 19 bases between. The CDR3 is made up of 15 amino acids. This CDR3 is CASGPGGGVADTQYF. CDR3 coding DNA: TGTGCCAGTGGCCCGGGGGGCGGAGTCGCAGATACGCAGTATTTT.

V usage is TRBV7-9 and J usage is TRBJ1-2; TRBD1 matches at 7 bases. V shed 1 base and J 4 bases; nucleotides not matched to a gene: 9. The CDR3 consists of 16 residues. Germline CDR1 SEHNR, CDR2 FQNEAQ (reference sequence). The CDR3 loop reads CASSLEVMAGGYGYTF. In DNA form, the CDR3 reads TGTGCCAGCAGCTTAGAAGTCATGGCAGGGGGCTATGGCTACACCTTC.